This T cell receptor (beta chain) was obtained from a study of human T cells and chemical hapten exposure. Whole-study context: Per-sample TCR yield variability stemmed mainly from small pooled library volume differences.

Germline-derived CDR1 and CDR2 are ENHRY and SYGVKD. The CDR3 sequence is 13 residues long. In the authors' methods: Sample TCR counts, which ranged from about 23,224 to 700,000, had a median of 95,638. TCRdb recomputed calls from the RACE reads with MiXCR, one row per CDR3 protein. V and J calls and clone size were set by TCRdb, not the authors. The sample carries tens of thousands of distinct CDR3 sequences, 7.4% recorded once. This clonotype was observed a few times. One end of the junction fails to match germline, which may point to a read error. The time point was: healthy volunteer bleed at 2 weeks. Unfractionated whole blood served as the source for total RNA extraction.

V is TRBV10-3 and J is TRBJ1-3; D is undetermined. The TCR comes from a human donor in good health. Some clones in this sample may be carry-over from other donors' samples. The sample comprised whole blood. The CDR3: CAISRGDGNTTYF. The CDR3 bases are TGTGCCATCAGTCGGGGTGACGGAAACACCACATATTTT.